This entry describes one T cell receptor (beta chain). Its cognate antigen has yet to be identified. Mismatch with germline at one junction end may stem from a read error. All patients had node-negative disease on CT and PET/CT, and none had a history of other malignancies or had previously received chemotherapy or radiotherapy. At each of two time points, roughly 6.3 milliliters of peripheral venous blood were collected into EDTA tubes. Ficoll-Paque Plus density-gradient centrifugation was used to isolate PBMCs. Right after collection, samples were kept at -80 degrees C until analysis. Based on the germline V gene, the CDR1 and CDR2 sequences are MNHEY and SVGEGT. Spanning cysteine to phenylalanine, the CDR3 consists of 15 amino acids. The kept DNA is CDR3 alone, 45 bases in frame from the first base. This specimen comes from a study of prognosis after radiotherapy for stage I lung cancer (dated by TCRdb to the early 2020s). In terms of the full investigation: Between early 2018 and January 2019, roughly 18 patients with stage I NSCLC were enrolled in Nanjing, China. Among the enrolled patients, about 15 had newly diagnosed primary stage I lung tumors, while several had oligometastatic NSCLC following surgical resection of the primary tumor. Squamous cell carcinoma histology was identified in seven patients, and adenocarcinoma histology was identified in under 15 patients. Concurrent therapy was not administered to any patient alongside SBRT. The cohort comprised 10 to 15 men and six or seven women with a median age of roughly 69 years, ranging from roughly 53 to 85 years. The study took one blood sample before SBRT and one after SBRT from each of approximately 20 patients and sequenced all 40 or so samples. This study profiled peripheral blood TCR beta repertoires from stage I NSCLC patients before and after stereotactic body radiotherapy and linked the repertoires to distant failure. Every patient was regarded as medically inoperable, because of comorbidities in approximately 12 cases and refusal of surgery in several cases. After SBRT, distant metastases developed in about 20% of the 19 patients at a median of 7 months, while the remaining 15 patients had no significant progression. Using image-guided IMRT or VMAT, SBRT was delivered in 3 to 5 fractions at a biologically effective dose of at least 100 Gy.

Broader findings and caveats from the paper: Post-SBRT Shannon entropy and its change from baseline were lower in patients who developed distant metastases; baseline Shannon entropy was not associated with metastases. None of the reported P values were adjusted for multiple comparisons. Limitations of the study included a small cohort and short follow-up, and the study findings need independent validation. TRBV and TRBJ usage frequencies reportedly differed by metastasis status, in two V genes at baseline and in roughly 9 V and two J genes after SBRT. A decrease in unique TCR clone counts was observed after SBRT (median approximately 10,000 before versus several thousand after; Wilcoxon paired P=0.011). Tumor specificity of expanded TCR clones was not determined.

Two rounds of multiplex PCR were performed to amplify the TCR beta CDR3 region from genomic DNA. In the first round of PCR, primers specific to each TRBV and TRBJ gene were used, and the primer sequences are filed in Chinese patent CN105087789A. The second PCR round used universal primers. The Roche High Pure PCR Template Preparation Kit was used to extract genomic DNA from frozen PBMCs. An Illumina HiSeq 3000 was used to sequence the libraries paired-end with 151 bp reads. The original methods were these. CutAdapt was used to discard raw reads that did not contain the multiplex PCR primer sequences. Using PEAR, the high-quality paired reads were merged into contigs. By alignment to reference sequences, MiXCR assigned TRB V, D and J gene segments to each contig. CDR3 sequences were clustered by base quality and sequence similarity to remove sequencing errors. Diversity was measured as Shannon entropy normalized by the natural log of productive TCR sequence number. To get clonality, Shannon entropy was divided by the natural log of the number of unique clonotypes, and that result was subtracted from one. The Youden index of ROC curves was used to select progression-free survival cut-offs for repertoire metrics, and analyses were performed in R 3.5.3. In TCRdb, the public reads were trimmed at Q25 with fastp and aligned with MiXCR, with productive beta chains retained. A single entry per CDR3 protein holds the most common genes and DNA from its merged rows. Clone size and V and J calls follow TCRdb, not the original study. The table for this sample lists more than 30,000 distinct CDR3 sequences; over 40% of them were counted only once. The ten largest clones capture roughly 15% of the sample.

Sequencing used PBMCs, obtained before or after stereotactic body radiation therapy (not recorded which). This sequence was found in a donor of 50 years or more with non-small cell lung cancer. Here the chain combines TRBV6-2 or TRBV6-3 and TRBJ2-7; TRBD1 fits 8 bases in the junction. The nucleotide sequence is given as TGTGTCAGCAGCGGCACACCGGTACAGGGGGTCGAGCAGTACTTC. Its product reads: CVSSGTPVQGVEQYF.